Shown below are 9 T cell receptor beta chains from a single sample sequenced in a study of human T cells and chemical hapten exposure. TCRdb itself ran the RACE reads through MiXCR, one entry per CDR3 protein. Among roughly 56,000 distinct CDR3 sequences, 8.5% to 10% were seen once, and the ten largest hold roughly 9%. The sample's time point: pre-sensitization, week 0. Stated treatment: therapeutic diphenylcyclopropenone sensitization with weekly scalp DPC. Unseparated into fractions, whole blood served as the source from which total RNA was extracted. The source was whole blood, collected in connection with sensitization to the hapten diphenylcyclopropenone (DPC). These receptors all come from a woman younger than 45 with alopecia areata. Some clones in this sample may be carry-over from other donors' samples.

This chain links TRBV10-3 with TRBJ1-2; 9 bases are shared with TRBD1. Per the germline V gene, CDR1 is ENHRY and CDR2 is SYGVKD. V lost 5 bases and J lost 6; bases outside the gene matches: 4. The CDR3 contains 13 residues. In DNA form, the CDR3 reads TGTGCCATCAGTTTCGACAGGGGGAATGGCTACACCTTC. It translates to CAISFDRGNGYTF.

J is TRBJ1-4 and V is TRBV7-2; D may be TRBD1 (5 bases). Germline V CDR1 and CDR2: SGHTA, FQGNSA. The CDR3 loop spans 12 amino acids. V was shortened by 8 bases and J by 13 bases, with 17 bases between the two germline ends. The DNA for the CDR3 is TGTGCCAGCTGCGGGACTCCTTGTATACTGTTTTTT. Translating gives CASCGTPCILFF. The variable domain in full, completed from reference TRBV7-2 and TRBJ1-4, reads GAGVSQSPSNKVTEKGKDVELRCDPISGHTALYWYRQSLGQGLEFLIYFQGNSAPDKSGLPSDRFSAERTGGSVSTLTIQRTQQEDSAVYLCASCGTPCILFFGSGTQLSVL.

The chain combines TRBV5-1 with TRBJ1-4, with a possible D match to TRBD1 (5 bases). The V gene's germline CDR1 is SGHRS and CDR2 YFSETQ. The CDR3 sequence is 14 residues long. With 5 bases removed from V and 0 bases from J, the gap between germline ends came to 8 bases. This CDR3 is CASRQDATNEKLFF. In DNA form, the CDR3 reads TGCGCCAGCAGACAGGACGCAACTAATGAAAAACTGTTTTTT.

This clonotype has just a few counts. This chain's CDR3 is CASSRAGTSSDTQYF. The DNA for the CDR3 is TGTGCCAGCAGCCGAGCCGGGACTAGCAGTGATACGCAGTATTTT. The chain employs TRBV7-6 and TRBJ2-3, with 9 positions matching TRBD2. CDR3 length: 15 amino acids. V lost 5 bases and J lost 6; bases outside the gene matches: 9. Germline CDR1 is SGHVS and CDR2 is FNYEAQ.

CDR3 region: CASSQDRVGGPNEKLFF. CDR3 DNA: TGCGCCAGCAGCCAAGACCGGGTAGGGGGGCCGAATGAAAAACTGTTTTTT. The genes are TRBV4-3 and TRBJ1-4; D perhaps matches TRBD1 (6 bases). The germline V gene has CDR1 LGHNA and CDR2 YSLEER. Trimming cost V 0 bases and J 5 bases, with 16 bases left between them. The CDR3 spans 17 residues.

The CDR3 DNA follows: TGCGCCAGCAGCCAAGATCAGGGGACAGGGAGGATCCATGGCTACACCTTC. It translates to CASSQDQGTGRIHGYTF. The chain recombines TRBV4-1 with TRBJ1-2; TRBD1 matches 9 bases. The CDR3 spans 17 residues. Germline V gives CDR1 MGHRA, CDR2 YSYEKL. V was clipped by 0 bases and J by 6 bases; unmatched bases: 11.

At least ten counts were recorded for this clonotype. The chain joins TRBV11-2 to TRBJ1-2; D is uncertain. V was clipped by 5 bases and J by 5 bases, with 21 bases between them. The CDR3 length is 16 residues. Germline lookup yields CDR1 SGHAT and CDR2 FQNNGV. The CDR3 region has the DNA TGTGCCAGCAGCCCCTCCGAACCAAGGGCTTGGTATGGCTACACCTTC. Residues: CASSPSEPRAWYGYTF.

This clonotype was seen repeatedly, ten times or more. J is TRBJ1-2 and V is TRBV12-3 or TRBV12-4; 9 bases are shared with TRBD1. There are 15 residues in the CDR3. Losses at the gene ends were 2 bases for V and 5 bases for J; bases not matched to a gene: 6. The DNA for the CDR3 is TGTGCCAGCAGTTTAAGTACAGGGGGCGAATATGGCTACACCTTC. It encodes CASSLSTGGEYGYTF.

The chain joins TRBV7-2 to TRBJ2-1; the D gene is possibly TRBD1 (5 bases). The CDR3 is 14 amino acids. The V and J ends lost 7 bases and 4 bases respectively, with 14 bases between them. Per the germline V gene, CDR1 is SGHTA and CDR2 is FQGNSA. The CDR3 coding sequence is TGTGCCAGCACCTCCTTCAGGGCGTACAATGAGCAGTTCTTC. It specifies CASTSFRAYNEQFF.